This T cell receptor beta chain came from a study of blood T cells in healthy people across ages. Note on this clonotype: This clone may be a read error of a much larger clone one base away.

Primed by a sample-barcoded 5' primer and a J-beta primer mix, a second PCR proceeded for about 7 to 11 cycles. Using its own MiXCR run on the 5' RACE reads, TCRdb lists one record per CDR3 protein. Among some 1.5 million distinct CDR3 sequences listed, approximately 30% were seen once. Each sample yielded at least 5.5 micrograms of PBMC total RNA. This clonotype was sampled from a woman aged 25-40 years in good health. Sequenced: blood.

CDR3 in amino acids: CSVEVPQPQHF. The CDR3 DNA reads TGCAGCGTTGAAGTCCCTCAGCCCCAGCATTTT. This chain connects TRBV29-1 to TRBJ1-5, with D unclear. In germline, CDR1 is SQVTM, CDR2 ANQGSEA. Trimming removed 1 base from V and 6 bases from J, with 4 bases in between. This CDR3 is built from 11 residues.